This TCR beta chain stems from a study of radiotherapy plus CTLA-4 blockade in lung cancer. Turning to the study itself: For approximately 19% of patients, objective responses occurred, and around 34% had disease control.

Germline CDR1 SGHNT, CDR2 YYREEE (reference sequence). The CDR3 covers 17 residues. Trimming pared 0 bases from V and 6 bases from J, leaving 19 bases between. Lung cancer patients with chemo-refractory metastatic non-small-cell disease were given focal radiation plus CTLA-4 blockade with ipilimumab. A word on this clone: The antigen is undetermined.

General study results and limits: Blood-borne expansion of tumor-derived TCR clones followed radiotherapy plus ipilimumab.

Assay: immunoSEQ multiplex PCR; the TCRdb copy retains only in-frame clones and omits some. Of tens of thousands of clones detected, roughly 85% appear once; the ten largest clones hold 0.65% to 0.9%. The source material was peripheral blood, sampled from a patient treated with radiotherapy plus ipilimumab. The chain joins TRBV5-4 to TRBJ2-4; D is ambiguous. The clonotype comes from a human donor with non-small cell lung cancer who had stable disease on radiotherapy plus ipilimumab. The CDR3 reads CASSLAGPLARGNIQYF. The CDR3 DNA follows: TGTGCCAGCAGCTTGGCCGGCCCACTGGCCCGAGGAAACATTCAGTACTTC.